This T cell receptor (beta chain) was captured in a study of T cells in localized non-small cell lung cancer. The data were produced by immunoSEQ multiplex PCR, yet TCRdb's version contains in-frame clones alone and is incomplete. The sample lists 13,000 or so clones, more than 75% seen once, with under 30% in the top ten. Here the sequenced sample was peripheral blood, taken before any cancer treatment. The origin of this receptor is a male donor aged 60 or over with stage I squamous cell lung carcinoma.

The CDR3 nucleotides are TGTGCCAGCAGTGGCCGGGACAGGGTTGGCACAGATACGCAGTATTTT. Amino acids: CASSGRDRVGTDTQYF. The genes are TRBV6-1 and TRBJ2-3; 9 nucleotides line up with TRBD1. Trimming at V came to 4 bases and at J to 1 base, leaving 6 bases not matched to a gene. CDR3 size: 16 residues. From germline, CDR1 is MNHNS and CDR2 SASEGT.